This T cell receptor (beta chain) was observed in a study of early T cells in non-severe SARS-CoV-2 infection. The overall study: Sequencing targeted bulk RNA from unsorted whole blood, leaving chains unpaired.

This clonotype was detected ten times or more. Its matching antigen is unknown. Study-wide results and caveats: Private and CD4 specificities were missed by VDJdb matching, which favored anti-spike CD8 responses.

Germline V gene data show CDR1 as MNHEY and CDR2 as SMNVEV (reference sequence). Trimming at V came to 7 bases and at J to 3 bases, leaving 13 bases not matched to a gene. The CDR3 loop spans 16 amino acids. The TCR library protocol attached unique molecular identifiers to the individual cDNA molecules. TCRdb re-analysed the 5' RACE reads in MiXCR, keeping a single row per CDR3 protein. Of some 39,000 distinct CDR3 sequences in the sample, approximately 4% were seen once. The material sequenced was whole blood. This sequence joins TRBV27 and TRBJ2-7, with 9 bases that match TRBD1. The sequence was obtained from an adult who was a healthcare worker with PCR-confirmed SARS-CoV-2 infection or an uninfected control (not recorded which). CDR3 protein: CASTRRIGTGYYEQYF. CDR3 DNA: TGTGCCAGCACTAGAAGGATCGGGACAGGGTACTACGAGCAGTACTTC.